A single sample gave rise to the 5 T cell receptor beta chains below, sequenced in a study of shared clonotypes between healthy human individuals. Measured with immunoSEQ multiplex PCR; TCRdb has only the in-frame clones, and not every one. This table has roughly 2.2 million clones, just over 90% appearing once. Material for sequencing was naive CD4+ T cells from PBMCs. Indicated subset: CD45RA+ positively selected. These receptors were obtained from a man younger than 30 in good health. Some clones in this sample may be carry-over from other donors' samples.

The V call is TRBV5-1, the J call TRBJ2-1, with 7 bases identical to TRBD2. The CDR3 is made up of 16 amino acids. The trim removed 0 bases at V and 7 bases at J, leaving 10 bases unmatched. The germline V gene encodes CDR1 SGHRS and CDR2 YFSETQ. CDR3 nucleotides: TGCGCCAGCAGCTTGGCGGCTAGCGGAATACGGAATGAGCAGTTCTTC. This sequence encodes CASSLAASGIRNEQFF. Together with reference TRBV5-1 and TRBJ2-1, the CDR3 gives the full variable domain: KAGVTQTPRYLIKTRGQQVTLSCSPISGHRSVSWYQQTPGQGLQFLFEYFSETQRNKGNFPGRFSGRQFSNSRSEMNVSTLELGDSALYLCASSLAASGIRNEQFFGPGTRLTVL.

The chain uses TRBV28 and TRBJ1-1; 10 bases match TRBD1. The junction had 3 bases not matched to a gene; V was cut back by 4 bases and J by 1 base. CDR1 and CDR2 from the germline V gene are MDHEN and SYDVKM. The CDR3 covers 15 residues. CDR3 amino acids: CASSSWTGGNTEAFF. CDR3 nucleotide sequence: TGTGCCAGCAGTTCCTGGACAGGGGGGAACACTGAAGCTTTCTTT.

The chain recombines TRBV19 with TRBJ2-5; 12 positions match TRBD2. This CDR3 spans 17 amino acids. V shed 5 bases, J shed 4 bases, and the junction held 11 bases outside the gene matches. CDR1 and CDR2 from the germline V gene are LNHDA and SQIVND (reference sequence). The CDR3 spells CASSRTLTGLAGETQYF. The CDR3 DNA follows: TGTGCCAGTAGTCGCACCCTCACGGGACTAGCGGGAGAGACCCAGTACTTC.

The chain is built from TRBV30 and TRBJ1-4, with 7 bases that match TRBD1. V was pared by 1 base and J by 12 bases, with 20 bases of the junction left unmatched. The CDR3 extends over 17 amino acids. Germline V gene data show CDR1 as GTSNPN and CDR2 as SVGIG (reference sequence). In DNA, the CDR3 is TGTGCCTGGAGTGGGGGACAGCTGGAATCCCTCCTCCGAGAACTGTTTTTT. Residues: CAWSGGQLESLLRELFF.

This clone was detected a few times. The chain couples TRBV29-1 to TRBJ1-4; 8 bases fit TRBD1. Germline V gives CDR1 SQVTM, CDR2 ANQGSEA. CDR3 length: 13 amino acids. J was trimmed by 4 bases and V by 7 bases; bases with no gene match: 5. The CDR3 region is CSANRGINEKLFF. The CDR3 bases are TGCAGCGCAAACAGGGGGATTAATGAAAAACTGTTTTTT.